The clone carrying this T cell receptor (beta chain) was observed a handful of times. Its antigen is not known. This entry comes from a study of CD8+CD57+ T cells in acquired aplastic anemia. About the research overall: Healthy CD8+ samples averaged about 11.0 million reads. Study-wide results and caveats: Researchers report that 25 to 30 CD8+ CDR3 sequences appeared in both patients and controls. Researchers reported that CD8+ Simpson's diversity was not significantly different in patients versus controls.

In germline, CDR1 is MNHEY, CDR2 SVGEGT. The CDR3 is 14 amino acids. The trim removed 8 bases at V and 4 bases at J, leaving 6 bases unmatched. Both TCR beta VDJ combination and CDR3 sequence profiling were carried out. Genomic DNA was the template for this profiling. Using its own MiXCR run on the reads, TCRdb lists one record per CDR3 protein. The data show around 200,000 distinct CDR3 sequences, roughly 56% seen once. This TCR was recovered from a human donor in good health, serving as a control. Sequencing was performed on sorted CD4+, CD8+, or CD8+CD57+ T cells (not recorded which) from PBMCs. This chain links TRBV6-2 or TRBV6-3 with TRBJ2-2; 8 nucleotides match TRBD2. The CDR3 here is CASDRGGGTGELFF. The CDR3 bases are TGTGCCAGCGATCGGGGGGGCGGCACCGGGGAGCTGTTTTTT.